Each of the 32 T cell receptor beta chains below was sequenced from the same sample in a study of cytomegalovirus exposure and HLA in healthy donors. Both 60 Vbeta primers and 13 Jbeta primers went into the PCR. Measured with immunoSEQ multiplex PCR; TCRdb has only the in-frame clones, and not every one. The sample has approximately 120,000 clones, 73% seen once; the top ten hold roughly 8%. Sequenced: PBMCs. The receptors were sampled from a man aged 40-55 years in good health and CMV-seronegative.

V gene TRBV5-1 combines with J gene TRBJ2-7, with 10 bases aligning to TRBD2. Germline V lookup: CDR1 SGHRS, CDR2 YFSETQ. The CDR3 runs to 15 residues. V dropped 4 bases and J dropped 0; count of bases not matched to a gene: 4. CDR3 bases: TGCGCCAGCAGCGTACTAGCGGGGAGCTCCTACGAGCAGTACTTC. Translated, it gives CASSVLAGSSYEQYF.

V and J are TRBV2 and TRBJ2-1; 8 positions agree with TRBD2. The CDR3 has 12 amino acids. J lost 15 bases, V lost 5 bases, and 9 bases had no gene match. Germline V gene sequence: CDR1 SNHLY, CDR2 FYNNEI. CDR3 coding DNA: TGTGCCAGCAGTTTAGCGGGGCGAGATCCGTTCTTC. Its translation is CASSLAGRDPFF.

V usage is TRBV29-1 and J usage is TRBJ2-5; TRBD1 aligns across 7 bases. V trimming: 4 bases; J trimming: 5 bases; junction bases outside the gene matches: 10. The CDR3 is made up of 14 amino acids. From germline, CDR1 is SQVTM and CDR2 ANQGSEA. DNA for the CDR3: TGCAGCGTTGGAGGGGACAGTCCCGTGGAGACCCAGTACTTC. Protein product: CSVGGDSPVETQYF. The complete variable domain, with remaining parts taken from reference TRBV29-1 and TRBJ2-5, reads SAVISQKPSRDICQRGTSLTIQCQVDSQVTMMFWYRQQPGQSLTLIATANQGSEATYESGFVIDKFPISRPNLTFSTLTVSNMSPEDSSIYLCSVGGDSPVETQYFGPGTRLLVL.

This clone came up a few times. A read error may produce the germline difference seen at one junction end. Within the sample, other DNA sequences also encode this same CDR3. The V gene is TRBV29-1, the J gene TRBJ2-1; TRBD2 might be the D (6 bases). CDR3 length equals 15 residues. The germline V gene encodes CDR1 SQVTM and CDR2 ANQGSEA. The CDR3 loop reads CSVEGREKAPNEQFF. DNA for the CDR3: TGCAGCGTGGAAGGTCGGGAGAAGGCACCCAATGAGCAGTTCTTC.

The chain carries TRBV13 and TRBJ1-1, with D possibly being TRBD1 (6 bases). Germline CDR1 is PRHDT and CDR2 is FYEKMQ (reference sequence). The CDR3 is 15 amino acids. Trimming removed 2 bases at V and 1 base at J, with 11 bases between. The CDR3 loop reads CASSLMTGGNTEAFF. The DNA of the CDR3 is TGTGCCAGCAGCTTAATGACAGGAGGGAACACTGAAGCTTTCTTT.

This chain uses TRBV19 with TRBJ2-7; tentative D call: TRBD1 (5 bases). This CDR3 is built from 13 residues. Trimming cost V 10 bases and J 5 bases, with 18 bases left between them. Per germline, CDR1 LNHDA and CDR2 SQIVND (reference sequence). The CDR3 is CATEEQGTHEQYF. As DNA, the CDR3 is TGTGCCACCGAGGAGCAGGGTACCCACGAGCAGTACTTC.

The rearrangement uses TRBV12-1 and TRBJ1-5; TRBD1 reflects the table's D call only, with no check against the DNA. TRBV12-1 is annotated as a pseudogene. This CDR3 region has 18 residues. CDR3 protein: CASSFSDRQGWRNQPQHF. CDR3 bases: TGTGCCAGCAGCTTTTCTGACCGACAGGGCTGGCGCAATCAGCCCCAGCATTTT.

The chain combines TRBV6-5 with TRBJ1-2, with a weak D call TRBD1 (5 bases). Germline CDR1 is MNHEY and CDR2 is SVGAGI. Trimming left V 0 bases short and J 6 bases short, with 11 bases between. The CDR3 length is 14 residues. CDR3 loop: CASSYSGEVDGYTF. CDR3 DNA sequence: TGTGCCAGCAGTTACTCAGGGGAGGTGGATGGCTACACCTTC.

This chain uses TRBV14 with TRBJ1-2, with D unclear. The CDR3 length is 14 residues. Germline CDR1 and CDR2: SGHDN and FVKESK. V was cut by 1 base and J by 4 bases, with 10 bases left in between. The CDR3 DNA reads TGTGCCAGCAGCCAAGGGGTGAGGGTCTATGGCTACACCTTC. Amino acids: CASSQGVRVYGYTF.

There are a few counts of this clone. The CDR3 bases are TGTGCCAGCAGTGCGTACAGGGGGCTCTACGAGCAGTACTTC. Its translation: CASSAYRGLYEQYF. The J gene is TRBJ2-7, the V gene TRBV6-1, with TRBD1 identical over 9 bases. The CDR3 loop spans 14 amino acids. V was clipped by 4 bases and J by 3 bases; unmatched bases: 4. The germline CDR1 and CDR2 sequences are MNHNS and SASEGT.

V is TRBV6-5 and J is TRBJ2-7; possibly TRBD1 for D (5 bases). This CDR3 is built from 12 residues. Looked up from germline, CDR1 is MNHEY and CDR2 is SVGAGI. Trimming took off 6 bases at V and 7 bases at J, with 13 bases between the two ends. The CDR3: CASRKGESEQYF. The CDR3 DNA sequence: TGTGCCAGCAGAAAAGGGGAATCGGAGCAGTACTTC.

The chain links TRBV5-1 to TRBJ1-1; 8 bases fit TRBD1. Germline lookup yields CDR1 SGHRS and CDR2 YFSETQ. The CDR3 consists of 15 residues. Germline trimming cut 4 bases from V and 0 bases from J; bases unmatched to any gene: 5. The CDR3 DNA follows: TGCGCCAGCAGCCCCCGGACAGGGATGAACACTGAAGCTTTCTTT. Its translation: CASSPRTGMNTEAFF.

The CDR3 here is CASSLDPVGDGEQFF. CDR3 nucleotide sequence: TGTGCCAGCAGCTTAGATCCGGTAGGTGACGGGGAGCAGTTCTTC. The chain uses TRBV7-8 and TRBJ2-1; D unresolved. Trimming took off 1 base at V and 10 bases at J, with 17 bases between the two ends. Germline CDR1 is SGHVS and CDR2 is FQNEAQ. This CDR3 is 15 amino acids long.

CDR3 bases: TGTGCCAGCAGCGCCTCCCCGACAGGGGGCTCAGATACGCAGTATTTT. This sequence encodes CASSASPTGGSDTQYF. The rearrangement links TRBV4-2 to TRBJ2-3; 10 bases line up with TRBD1. Germline CDR1 LGHNA, CDR2 YNFKEQ. The V segment lost 5 bases and the J segment 4 bases; nucleotides outside the gene matches: 9. This CDR3 comprises 16 residues.

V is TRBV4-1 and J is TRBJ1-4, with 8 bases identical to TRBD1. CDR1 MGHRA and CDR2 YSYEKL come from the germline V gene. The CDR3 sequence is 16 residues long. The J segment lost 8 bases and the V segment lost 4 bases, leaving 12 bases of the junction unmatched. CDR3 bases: TGCGCCAGCAGCCCGAGGTATCAGGGGGCAGGGGAAAAACTGTTTTTT. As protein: CASSPRYQGAGEKLFF.

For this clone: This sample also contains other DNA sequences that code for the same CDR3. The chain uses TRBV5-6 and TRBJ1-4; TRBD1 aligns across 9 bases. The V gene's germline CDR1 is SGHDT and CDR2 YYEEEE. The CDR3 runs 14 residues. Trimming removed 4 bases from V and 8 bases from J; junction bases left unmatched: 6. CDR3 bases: TGTGCCAGCAGCCCGGGACAGGGAAACGAAAAACTGTTTTTT. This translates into CASSPGQGNEKLFF.

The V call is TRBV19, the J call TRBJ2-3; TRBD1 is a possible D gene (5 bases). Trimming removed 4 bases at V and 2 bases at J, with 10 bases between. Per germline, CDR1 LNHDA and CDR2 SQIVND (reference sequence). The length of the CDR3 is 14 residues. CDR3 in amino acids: CASSSRAPTDTQYF. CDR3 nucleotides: TGTGCCAGTAGTAGCAGGGCCCCCACAGATACGCAGTATTTT.

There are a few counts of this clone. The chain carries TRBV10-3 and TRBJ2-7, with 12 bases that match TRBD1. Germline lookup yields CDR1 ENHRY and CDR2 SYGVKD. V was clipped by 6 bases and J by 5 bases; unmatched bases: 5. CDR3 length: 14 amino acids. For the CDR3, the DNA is TGTGCCATCAGGGGGACAGGGGGCGAAGACGAGCAGTACTTC. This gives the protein CAIRGTGGEDEQYF.

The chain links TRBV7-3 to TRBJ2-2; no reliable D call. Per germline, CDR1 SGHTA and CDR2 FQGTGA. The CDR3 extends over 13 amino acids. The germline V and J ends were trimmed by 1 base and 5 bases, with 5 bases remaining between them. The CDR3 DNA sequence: TGTGCCAGCAGCTTAAGTCTAACCGGGGAGCTGTTTTTT. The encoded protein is CASSLSLTGELFF.

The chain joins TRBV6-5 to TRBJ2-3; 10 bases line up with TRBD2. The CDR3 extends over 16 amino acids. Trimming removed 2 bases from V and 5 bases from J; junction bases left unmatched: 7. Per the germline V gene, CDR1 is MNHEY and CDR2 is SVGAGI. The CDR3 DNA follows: TGTGCCAGCAGTTACCAACCGGGACTAGCGATAGATACGCAGTATTTT. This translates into CASSYQPGLAIDTQYF.

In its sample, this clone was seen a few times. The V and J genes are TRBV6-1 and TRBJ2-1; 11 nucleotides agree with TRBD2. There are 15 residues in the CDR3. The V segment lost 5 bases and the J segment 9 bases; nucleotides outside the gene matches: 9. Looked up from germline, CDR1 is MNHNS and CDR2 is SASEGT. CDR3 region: CASSSLLAGESEQFF. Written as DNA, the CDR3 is TGTGCCAGCAGTTCCTTACTAGCGGGGGAGAGTGAGCAGTTCTTC.

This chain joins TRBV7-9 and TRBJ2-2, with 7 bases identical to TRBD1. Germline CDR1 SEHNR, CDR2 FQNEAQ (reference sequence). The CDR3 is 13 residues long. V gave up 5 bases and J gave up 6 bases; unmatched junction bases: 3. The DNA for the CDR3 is TGTGCCAGCAGCAGACAGGGACCCGGGGAGCTGTTTTTT. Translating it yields CASSRQGPGELFF.

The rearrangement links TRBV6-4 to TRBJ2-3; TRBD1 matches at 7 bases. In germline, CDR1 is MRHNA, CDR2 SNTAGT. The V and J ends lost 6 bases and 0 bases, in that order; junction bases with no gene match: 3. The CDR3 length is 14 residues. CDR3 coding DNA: TGTGCCAGCAGCCTGGACAGGAGCACAGATACGCAGTATTTT. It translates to CASSLDRSTDTQYF.

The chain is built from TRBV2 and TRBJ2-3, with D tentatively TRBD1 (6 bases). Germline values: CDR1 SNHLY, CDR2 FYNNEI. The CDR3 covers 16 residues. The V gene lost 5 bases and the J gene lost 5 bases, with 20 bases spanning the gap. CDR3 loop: CASSSGTKKGKDTQYF. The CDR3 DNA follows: TGTGCCAGCAGTTCCGGGACAAAAAAGGGGAAAGATACGCAGTATTTT.

In DNA, the CDR3 is TGTGCCAGCTCTCAAAGCGGGGACAGGGGCTACACCTTC. Its protein is CASSQSGDRGYTF. This sequence joins TRBV18 and TRBJ1-2; 8 bases are shared with TRBD1. This CDR3 contains 13 residues. CDR1 and CDR2 from the germline V gene are KGHSH and LQKENI. J was trimmed by 8 bases and V by 6 bases; bases with no gene match: 8.

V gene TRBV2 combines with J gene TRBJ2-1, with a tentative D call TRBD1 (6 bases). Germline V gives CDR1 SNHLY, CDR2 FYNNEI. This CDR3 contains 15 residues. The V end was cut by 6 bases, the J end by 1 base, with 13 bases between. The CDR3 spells CASSEGQGSYNEQFF. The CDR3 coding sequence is TGTGCCAGCAGCGAGGGGCAGGGGTCCTACAATGAGCAGTTCTTC.

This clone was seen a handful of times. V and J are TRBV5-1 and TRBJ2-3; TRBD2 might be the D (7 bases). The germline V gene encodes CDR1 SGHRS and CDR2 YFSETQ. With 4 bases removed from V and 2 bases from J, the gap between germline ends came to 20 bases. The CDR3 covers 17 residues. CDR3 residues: CASSGPSRGASTDTQYF. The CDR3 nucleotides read TGCGCCAGCAGCGGACCCTCCCGGGGGGCTTCCACAGATACGCAGTATTTT.

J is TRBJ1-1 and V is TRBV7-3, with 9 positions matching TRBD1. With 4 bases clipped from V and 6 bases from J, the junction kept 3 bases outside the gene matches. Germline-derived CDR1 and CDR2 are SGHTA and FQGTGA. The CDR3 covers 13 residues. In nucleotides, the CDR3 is TGTGCCAGCAGCTCGAGACAGGGGGCTGAAGCTTTCTTT. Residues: CASSSRQGAEAFF.

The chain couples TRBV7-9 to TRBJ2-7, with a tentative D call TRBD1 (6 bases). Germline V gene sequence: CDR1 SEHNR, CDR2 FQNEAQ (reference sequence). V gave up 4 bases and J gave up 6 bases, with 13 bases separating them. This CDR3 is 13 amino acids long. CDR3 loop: CASSSSGTFEQYF. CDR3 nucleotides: TGTGCCAGCAGCTCGTCCGGGACATTCGAGCAGTACTTC.

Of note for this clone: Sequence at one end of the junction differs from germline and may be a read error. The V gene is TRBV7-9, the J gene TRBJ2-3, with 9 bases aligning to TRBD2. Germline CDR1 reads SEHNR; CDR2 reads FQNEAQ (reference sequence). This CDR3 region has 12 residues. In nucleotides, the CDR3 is TGTGCCAGCAGCCCTCCGGGACTAGCTTTAGATTTT. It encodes CASSPPGLALDF.

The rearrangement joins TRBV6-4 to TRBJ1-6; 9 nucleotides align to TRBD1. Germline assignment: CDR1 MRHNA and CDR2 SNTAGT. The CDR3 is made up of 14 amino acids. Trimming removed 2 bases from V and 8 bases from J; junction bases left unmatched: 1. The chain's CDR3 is CASSDRDRDSPLHF. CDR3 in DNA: TGTGCCAGCAGTGACCGGGACAGGGATTCACCCCTCCACTTT.

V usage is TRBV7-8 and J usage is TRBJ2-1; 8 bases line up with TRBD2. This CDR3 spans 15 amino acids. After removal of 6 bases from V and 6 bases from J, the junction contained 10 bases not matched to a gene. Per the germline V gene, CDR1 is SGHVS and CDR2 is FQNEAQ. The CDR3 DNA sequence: TGTGCCAGCAGAAGCGGGACTAGTCCCTCCAATGAGCAGTTCTTC. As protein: CASRSGTSPSNEQFF.